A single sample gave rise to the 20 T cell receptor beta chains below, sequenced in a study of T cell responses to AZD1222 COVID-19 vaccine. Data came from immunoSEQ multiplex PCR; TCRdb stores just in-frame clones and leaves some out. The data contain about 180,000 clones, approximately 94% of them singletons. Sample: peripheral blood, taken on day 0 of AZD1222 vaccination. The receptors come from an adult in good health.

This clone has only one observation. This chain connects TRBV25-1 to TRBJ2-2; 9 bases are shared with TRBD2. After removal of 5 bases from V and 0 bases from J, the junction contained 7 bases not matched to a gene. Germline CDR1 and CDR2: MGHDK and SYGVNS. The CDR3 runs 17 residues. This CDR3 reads CASSLPPSGTNTGELFF. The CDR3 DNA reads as TGTGCCAGCAGTCTACCCCCTAGCGGGACGAACACCGGGGAGCTGTTTTTT.

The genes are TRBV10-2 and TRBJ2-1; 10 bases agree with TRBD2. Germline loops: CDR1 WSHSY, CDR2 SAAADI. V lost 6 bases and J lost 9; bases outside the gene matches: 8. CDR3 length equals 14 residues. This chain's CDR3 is CASSDGLAVGEQFF. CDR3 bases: TGCGCCAGCAGCGACGGACTAGCGGTGGGTGAGCAGTTCTTC.

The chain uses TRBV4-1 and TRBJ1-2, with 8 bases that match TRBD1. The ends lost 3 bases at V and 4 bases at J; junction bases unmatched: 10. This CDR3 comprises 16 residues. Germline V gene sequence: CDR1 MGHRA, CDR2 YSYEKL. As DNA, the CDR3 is TGCGCCAGCAGCCAGCATCTGGACAGGGCTGGCTATGGCTACACCTTC. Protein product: CASSQHLDRAGYGYTF.

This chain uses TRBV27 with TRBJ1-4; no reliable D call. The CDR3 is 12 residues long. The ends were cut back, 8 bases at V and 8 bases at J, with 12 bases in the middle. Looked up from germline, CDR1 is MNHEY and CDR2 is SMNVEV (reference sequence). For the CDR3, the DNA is TGTGCCAGCCCCCGGCTGGGAGAAAAACTGTTTTTT. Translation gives CASPRLGEKLFF.

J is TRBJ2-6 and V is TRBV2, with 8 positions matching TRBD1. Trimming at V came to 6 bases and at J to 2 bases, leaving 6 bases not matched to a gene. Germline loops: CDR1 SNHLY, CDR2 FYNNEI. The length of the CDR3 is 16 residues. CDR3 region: CASRLPGGAGANVLTF. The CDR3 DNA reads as TGTGCCAGCAGACTCCCAGGGGGCGCTGGGGCCAACGTCCTGACTTTC.

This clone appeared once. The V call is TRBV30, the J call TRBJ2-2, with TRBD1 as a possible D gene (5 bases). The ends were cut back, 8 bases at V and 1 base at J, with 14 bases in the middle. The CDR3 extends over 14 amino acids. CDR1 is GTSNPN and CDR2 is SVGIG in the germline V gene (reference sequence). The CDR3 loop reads CARRRQGNTGELFF. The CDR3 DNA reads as TGTGCCCGGCGTCGGCAGGGGAACACCGGGGAGCTGTTTTTT.

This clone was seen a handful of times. The chain's CDR3 is CASSPGLAGRTDTQYF. CDR3 in DNA: TGTGCCAGCAGCCCGGGACTAGCGGGGCGCACAGATACGCAGTATTTT. The chain is built from TRBV3-1 (or the pseudogene TRBV3-2) and TRBJ2-3; 13 nucleotides line up with TRBD2. The trim removed 4 bases at V and 1 base at J, leaving 2 bases unmatched. CDR1 LGHDT and CDR2 YNNKEL come from the germline V gene (reference sequence). CDR3 length equals 16 residues.

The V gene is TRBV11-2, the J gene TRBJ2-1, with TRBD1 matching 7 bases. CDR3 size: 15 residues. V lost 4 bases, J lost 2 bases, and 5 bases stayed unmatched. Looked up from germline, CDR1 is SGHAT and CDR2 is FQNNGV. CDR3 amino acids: CASSSGTETYNEQFF. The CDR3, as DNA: TGTGCCAGCAGCTCCGGGACAGAGACCTACAATGAGCAGTTCTTC.

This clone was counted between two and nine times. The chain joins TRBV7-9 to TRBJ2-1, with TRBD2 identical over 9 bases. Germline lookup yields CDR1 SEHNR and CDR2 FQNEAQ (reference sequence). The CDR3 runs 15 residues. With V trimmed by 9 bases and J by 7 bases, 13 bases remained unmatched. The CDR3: CARGSGLASANEQFF. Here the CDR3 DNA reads TGTGCCAGGGGTTCGGGACTAGCAAGCGCAAATGAGCAGTTCTTC.

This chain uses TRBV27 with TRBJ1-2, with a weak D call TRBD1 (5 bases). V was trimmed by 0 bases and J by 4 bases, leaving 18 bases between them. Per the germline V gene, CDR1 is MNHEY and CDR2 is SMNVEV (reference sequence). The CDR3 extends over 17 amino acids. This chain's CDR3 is CASSLSIKGSPGYGYTF. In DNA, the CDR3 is TGTGCCAGCAGTTTATCTATTAAGGGGAGTCCTGGCTATGGCTACACCTTC.

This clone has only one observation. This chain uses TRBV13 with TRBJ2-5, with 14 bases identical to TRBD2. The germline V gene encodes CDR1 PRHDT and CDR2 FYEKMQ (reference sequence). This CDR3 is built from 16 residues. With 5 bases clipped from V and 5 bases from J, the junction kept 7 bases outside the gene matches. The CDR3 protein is CASSLTSGRAAETQYF. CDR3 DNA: TGTGCCAGCAGCCTGACTAGCGGGAGGGCCGCGGAGACCCAGTACTTC.

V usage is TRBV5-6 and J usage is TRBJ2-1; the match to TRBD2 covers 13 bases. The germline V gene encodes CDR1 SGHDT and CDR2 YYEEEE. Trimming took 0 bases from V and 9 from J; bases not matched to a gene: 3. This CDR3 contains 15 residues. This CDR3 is CASSLGLAGGFEQFF. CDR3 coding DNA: TGTGCCAGCAGCTTGGGACTAGCGGGAGGTTTTGAGCAGTTCTTC.

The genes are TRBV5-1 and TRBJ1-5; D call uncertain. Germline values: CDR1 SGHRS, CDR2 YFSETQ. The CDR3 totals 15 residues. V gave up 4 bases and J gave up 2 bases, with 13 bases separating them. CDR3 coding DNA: TGCGCCAGCAGCCCCGTGGGGATAGGCAATCAGCCCCAGCATTTT. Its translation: CASSPVGIGNQPQHF.

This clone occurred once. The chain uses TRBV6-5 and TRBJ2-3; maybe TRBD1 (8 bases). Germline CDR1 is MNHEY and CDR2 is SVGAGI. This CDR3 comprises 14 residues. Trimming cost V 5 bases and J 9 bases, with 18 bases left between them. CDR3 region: CASSPNQQGGTQYF. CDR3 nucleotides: TGTGCCAGCAGTCCCAACCAACAGGGGGGGACGCAGTATTTT.

The CDR3 coding sequence is TGTGCCAGCAGTTCACCTTCCGACGGTCCCGGGGGCAATCAGCCCCAGCATTTT. It translates to CASSSPSDGPGGNQPQHF. V usage is TRBV6-4 and J usage is TRBJ1-5; no clear D gene. The CDR3 contains 18 residues. Per germline, CDR1 MRHNA and CDR2 SNTAGT. V was cut by 5 bases and J by 2 bases, with 22 bases left in between.

CDR3 bases: TGTGCCAGTAGTAATTCAGGGCTTGGGGAGCAGTACTTC. Residues: CASSNSGLGEQYF. The chain is built from TRBV19 and TRBJ2-7, with D perhaps TRBD1 (5 bases). Trimming took 4 bases from V and 7 from J, leaving 14 bases between them. The germline V gene encodes CDR1 LNHDA and CDR2 SQIVND (reference sequence). The CDR3 totals 13 residues. Together with reference TRBV19 and TRBJ2-7, the CDR3 gives the full variable domain: DGGITQSPKYLFRKEGQNVTLSCEQNLNHDAMYWYRQDPGQGLRLIYYSQIVNDFQKGDIAEGYSVSREKKESFPLTVTSAQKNPTAFYLCASSNSGLGEQYFGPGTRLTVT.

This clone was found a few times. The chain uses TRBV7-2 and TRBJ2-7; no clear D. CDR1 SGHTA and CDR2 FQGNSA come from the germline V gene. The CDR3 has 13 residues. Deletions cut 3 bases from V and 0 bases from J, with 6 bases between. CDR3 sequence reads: CASSFETSYEQYF. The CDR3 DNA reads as TGTGCCAGCAGCTTCGAAACCTCCTACGAGCAGTACTTC.

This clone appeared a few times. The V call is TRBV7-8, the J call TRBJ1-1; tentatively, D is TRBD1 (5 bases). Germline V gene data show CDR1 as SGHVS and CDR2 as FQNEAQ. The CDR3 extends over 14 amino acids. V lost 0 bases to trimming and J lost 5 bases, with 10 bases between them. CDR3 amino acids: CASSLARGSTEAFF. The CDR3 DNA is TGTGCCAGCAGCTTAGCGAGGGGTTCGACTGAAGCTTTCTTT.

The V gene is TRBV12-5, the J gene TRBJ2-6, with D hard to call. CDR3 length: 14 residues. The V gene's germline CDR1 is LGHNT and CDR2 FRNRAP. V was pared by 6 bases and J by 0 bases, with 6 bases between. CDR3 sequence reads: CASGTGSGANVLTF. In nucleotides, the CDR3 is TGTGCTAGTGGAACGGGCTCTGGGGCCAACGTCCTGACTTTC.

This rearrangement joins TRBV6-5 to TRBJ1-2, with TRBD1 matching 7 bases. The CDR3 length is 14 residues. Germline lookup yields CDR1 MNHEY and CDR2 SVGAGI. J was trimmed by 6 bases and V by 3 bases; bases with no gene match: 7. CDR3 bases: TGTGCCAGCAGTTATCGAGGGGGCAATAATGGCTACACCTTC. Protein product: CASSYRGGNNGYTF.